Ten or more counts support the clone carrying this T cell receptor beta chain. TCRdb re-called the reads through MiXCR, storing one row per CDR3 protein. The sample comprises about 330,000 distinct CDR3 sequences, 9.5% of which are singletons, and 3.5% to 4.5% rests with the top ten. These data come from a study of T cell repertoires in cytomegalovirus infection. The CDR3 has 14 residues. CDR1 is SGHTA and CDR2 is FQGTGA in the germline V gene. V shed 5 bases and J shed 3 bases, with 13 bases lying between them. Sequences were obtained from PBMCs. The source of this sequence is a human donor in good health (CMV status not recorded). Some clones in this sample may be carry-over from other donors' samples. The chain couples TRBV7-3 to TRBJ1-2; D is uncertain. The CDR3 DNA reads as TGTGCCAGCAGCCCGGCACCAGGCCACTATGGCTACACCTTC. Amino acid sequence: CASSPAPGHYGYTF.